This TCR beta chain came from a study of neurological immune-mediated disorders. Germline V gene data show CDR1 as MNHEY and CDR2 as SVGAGI. Trimming left V 5 bases short and J 4 bases short, with 9 bases between. CDR3 size: 14 residues. This clonotype was seen only a few times. Its cognate antigen is unknown. General study results and limits: A possible signature appeared as one related-CDR3 cluster, in which phylogenetic grouping placed the repertoires of 18 of 34 multiple sclerosis patients.

cDNA synthesis was performed by 5'RACE with 10-nucleotide random UMIs. TCRdb called the 5' RACE reads again in MiXCR, with one record for every CDR3 protein. The sample contains roughly 120,000 distinct CDR3 sequences, roughly 3.2% of which appear only once. The sequence was collected from a woman aged 25 to 39 with multiple sclerosis. The V and J genes are TRBV6-5 and TRBJ1-6; D unclear. Sequencing was performed on PBMCs. CDR3 amino acids: CASSPLKYNSPLHF. CDR3 sequence (DNA): TGTGCCAGCAGTCCGCTTAAGTATAATTCACCCCTCCACTTT.